The source of this T cell receptor (beta chain) is a study of T cell changes during pregnancy in multiple sclerosis. Here immunoSEQ multiplex PCR was the method, and the copy in TCRdb shows in-frame clones only, minus some. The sample holds 30,000 to 35,000 clones, 70% to 90% seen once. The count of this clone is one. The CDR3 is 13 amino acids. The V gene's germline CDR1 is LNHNV and CDR2 YYDKDF (reference sequence). V lost 5 bases and J lost 3, with 11 bases in between. The chain joins TRBV15 to TRBJ2-7, with D tentatively TRBD1 (6 bases). The source of this sequence is a female donor with multiple sclerosis, enrolled in a pregnancy study. Sequenced here: CD8+ T cells from peripheral blood mononuclear cells, sampled before pregnancy. This CDR3 reads CATSVDRYYEQYF. The CDR3 nucleotides read TGTGCCACCAGCGTTGACAGGTACTACGAGCAGTACTTC.